The present entry profiles one TCR beta chain with its context. The sample belongs to a study of blood T cell repertoires in COVID-19. Whole-study context: Spain, Italy and the United States supplied samples that represented acute and convalescent COVID-19. Sources were T cells, B-cell-depleted T cells, or PBMCs; the material itself was cDNA or gDNA.

Only in-frame clones appear in the TCRdb table, and some are missing; sequencing was by immunoSEQ multiplex PCR. The repertoire holds more than 300,000 clones, around 89% seen once, with roughly 6.7% in the top ten. J gave up 6 bases and V 5 bases, and 4 bases lay outside the gene matches. The germline V gene has CDR1 MNHEY and CDR2 SVGAGI. The CDR3 has 13 amino acids. The TCR sequence derives from a man between 18 and 29 years old who had recovered from COVID-19. Sequencing used peripheral blood. J is TRBJ1-1 and V is TRBV6-5; 9 nucleotides line up with TRBD1. CDR3: CASSTGGFAEAFF. CDR3 bases: TGTGCCAGCAGTACAGGGGGCTTTGCTGAAGCTTTCTTT.